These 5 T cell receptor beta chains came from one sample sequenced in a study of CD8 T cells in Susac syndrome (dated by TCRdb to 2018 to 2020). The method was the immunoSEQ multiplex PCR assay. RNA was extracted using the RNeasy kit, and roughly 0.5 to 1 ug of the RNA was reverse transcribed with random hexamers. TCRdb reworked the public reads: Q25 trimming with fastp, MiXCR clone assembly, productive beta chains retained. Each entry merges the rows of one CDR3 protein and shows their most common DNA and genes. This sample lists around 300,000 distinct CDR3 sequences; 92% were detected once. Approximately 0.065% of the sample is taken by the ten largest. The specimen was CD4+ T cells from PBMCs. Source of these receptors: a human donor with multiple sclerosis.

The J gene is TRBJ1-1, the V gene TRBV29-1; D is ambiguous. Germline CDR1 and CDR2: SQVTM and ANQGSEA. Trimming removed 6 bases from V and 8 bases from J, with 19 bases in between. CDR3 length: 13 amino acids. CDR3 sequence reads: CSVRPLRGAEAFF. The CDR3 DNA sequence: TGCAGCGTCCGCCCGCTCCGCGGCGCCGAAGCTTTCTTT. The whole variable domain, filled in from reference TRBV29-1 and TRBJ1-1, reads SAVISQKPSRDICQRGTSLTIQCQVDSQVTMMFWYRQQPGQSLTLIATANQGSEATYESGFVIDKFPISRPNLTFSTLTVSNMSPEDSSIYLCSVRPLRGAEAFFGQGTRLTVV.

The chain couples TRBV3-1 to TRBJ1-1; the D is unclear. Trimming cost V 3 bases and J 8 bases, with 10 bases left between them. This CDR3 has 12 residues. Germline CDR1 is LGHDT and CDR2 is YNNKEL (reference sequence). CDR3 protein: CASSHDPLEAFF. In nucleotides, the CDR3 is TGTGCCAGCAGCCATGACCCCCTGGAAGCTTTCTTT. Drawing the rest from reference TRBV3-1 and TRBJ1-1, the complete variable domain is DTAVSQTPKYLVTQMGNDKSIKCEQNLGHDTMYWYKQDSKKFLKIMFSYNNKELIINETVPNRFSPKSPDKAHLNLHINSLELGDSAVYFCASSHDPLEAFFGQGTRLTVV.

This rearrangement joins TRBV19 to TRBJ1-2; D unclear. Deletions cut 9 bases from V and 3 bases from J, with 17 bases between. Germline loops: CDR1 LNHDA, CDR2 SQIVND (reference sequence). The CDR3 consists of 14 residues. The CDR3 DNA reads TGTGCCAGCGGGATGGATGGAAGATACTATGGCTACACCTTC. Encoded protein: CASGMDGRYYGYTF.

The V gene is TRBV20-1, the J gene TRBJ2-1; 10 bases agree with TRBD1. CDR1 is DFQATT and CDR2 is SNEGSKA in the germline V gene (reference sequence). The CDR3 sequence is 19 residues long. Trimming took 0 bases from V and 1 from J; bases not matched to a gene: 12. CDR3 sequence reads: CSARDWGTGDTGSYNEQFF. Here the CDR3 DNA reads TGCAGTGCTAGAGATTGGGGGACAGGGGACACGGGGTCCTACAATGAGCAGTTCTTC.

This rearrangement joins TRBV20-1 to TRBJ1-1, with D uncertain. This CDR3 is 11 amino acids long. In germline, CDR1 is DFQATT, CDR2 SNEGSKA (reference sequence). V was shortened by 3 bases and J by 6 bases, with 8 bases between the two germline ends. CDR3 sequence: CSASRAAEAFF. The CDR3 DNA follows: TGCAGTGCTAGTCGGGCAGCTGAAGCTTTCTTT.